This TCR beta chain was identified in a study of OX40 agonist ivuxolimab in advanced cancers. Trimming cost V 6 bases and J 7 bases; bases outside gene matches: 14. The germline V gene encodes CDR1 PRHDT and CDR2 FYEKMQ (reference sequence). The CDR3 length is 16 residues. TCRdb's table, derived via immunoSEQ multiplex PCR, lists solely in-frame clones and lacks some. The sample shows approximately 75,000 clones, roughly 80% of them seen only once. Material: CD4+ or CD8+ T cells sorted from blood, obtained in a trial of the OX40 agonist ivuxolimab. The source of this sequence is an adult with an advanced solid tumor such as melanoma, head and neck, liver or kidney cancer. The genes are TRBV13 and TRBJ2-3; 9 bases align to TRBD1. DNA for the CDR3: TGTGCCAGCAGTCCCTTTGGGGACAGGGACATGAATACGCAGTATTTT. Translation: CASSPFGDRDMNTQYF.